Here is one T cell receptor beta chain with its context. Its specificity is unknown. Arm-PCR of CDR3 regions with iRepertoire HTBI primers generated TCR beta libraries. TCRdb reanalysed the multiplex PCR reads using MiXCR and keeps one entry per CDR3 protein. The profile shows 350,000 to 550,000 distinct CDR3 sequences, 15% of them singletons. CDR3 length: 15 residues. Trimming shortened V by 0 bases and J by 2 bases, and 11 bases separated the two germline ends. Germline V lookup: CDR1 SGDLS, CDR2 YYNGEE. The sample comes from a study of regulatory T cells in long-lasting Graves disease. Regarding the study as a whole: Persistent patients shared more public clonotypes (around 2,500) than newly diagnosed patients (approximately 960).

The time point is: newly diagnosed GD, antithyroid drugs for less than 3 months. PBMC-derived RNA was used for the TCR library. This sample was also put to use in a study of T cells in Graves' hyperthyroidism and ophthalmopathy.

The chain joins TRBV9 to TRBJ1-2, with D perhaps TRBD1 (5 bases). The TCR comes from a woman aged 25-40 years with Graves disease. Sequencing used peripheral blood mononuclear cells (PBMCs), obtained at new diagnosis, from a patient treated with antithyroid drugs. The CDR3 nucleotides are TGTGCCAGCAGCGTAGGGGTAGGGGAAAACTATGGCTACACCTTC. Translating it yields CASSVGVGENYGYTF. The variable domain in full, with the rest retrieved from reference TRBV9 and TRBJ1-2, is DSGVTQTPKHLITATGQRVTLRCSPRSGDLSVYWYQQSLDQGLQFLIQYYNGEERAKGNILERFSAQQFPDLHSELNLSSLELGDSALYFCASSVGVGENYGYTFGSGTRLTVV.